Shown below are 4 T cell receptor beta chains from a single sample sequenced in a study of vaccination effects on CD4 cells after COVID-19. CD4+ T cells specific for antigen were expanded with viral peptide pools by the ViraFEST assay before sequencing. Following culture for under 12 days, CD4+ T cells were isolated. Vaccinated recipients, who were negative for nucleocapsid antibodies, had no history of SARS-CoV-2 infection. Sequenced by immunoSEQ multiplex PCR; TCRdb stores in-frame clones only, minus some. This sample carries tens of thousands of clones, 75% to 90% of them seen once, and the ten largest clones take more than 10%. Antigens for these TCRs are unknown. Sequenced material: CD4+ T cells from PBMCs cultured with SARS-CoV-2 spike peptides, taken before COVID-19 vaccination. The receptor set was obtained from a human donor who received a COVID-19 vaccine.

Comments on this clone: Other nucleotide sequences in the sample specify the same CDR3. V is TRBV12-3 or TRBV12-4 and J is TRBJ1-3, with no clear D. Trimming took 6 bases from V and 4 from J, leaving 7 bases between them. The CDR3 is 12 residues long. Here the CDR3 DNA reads TGTGCCAGCAGCAGAAACGGAAACACCATATATTTT. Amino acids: CASSRNGNTIYF.

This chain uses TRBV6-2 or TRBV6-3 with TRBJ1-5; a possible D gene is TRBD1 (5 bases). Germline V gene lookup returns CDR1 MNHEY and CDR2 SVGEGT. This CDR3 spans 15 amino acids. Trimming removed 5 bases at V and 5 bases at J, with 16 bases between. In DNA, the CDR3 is TGTGCCAGCAGTCGCAAGGGACGGCCTTATCAGCCCCAGCATTTT. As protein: CASSRKGRPYQPQHF.

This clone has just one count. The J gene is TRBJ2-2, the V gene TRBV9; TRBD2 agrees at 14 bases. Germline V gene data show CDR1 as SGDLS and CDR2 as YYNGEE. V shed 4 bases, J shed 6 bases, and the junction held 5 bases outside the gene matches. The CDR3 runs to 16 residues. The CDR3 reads CASSPRLAGGPGELFF. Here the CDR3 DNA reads TGTGCCAGCAGCCCTCGACTAGCGGGGGGGCCCGGGGAGCTGTTTTTT.

This CDR3 reads CASSPSSSNSYNSPLHF. The CDR3 bases are TGCGCCAGCAGCCCGTCCTCAAGTAACTCCTATAATTCACCCCTCCACTTT. The chain carries TRBV5-1 and TRBJ1-6; no clear D gene. From germline, CDR1 is SGHRS and CDR2 YFSETQ. V gave up 4 bases and J gave up 0 bases, with 14 bases separating them. This CDR3 spans 17 amino acids.